What follows are 7 T cell receptor beta chains derived from one specimen sequenced in a study of regulatory T cells in long-lasting Graves disease. Time point: newly diagnosed GD, antithyroid drugs for less than 3 months. RNA extracted from PBMCs served as the sequencing template. Library construction for TCR beta used iRepertoire HTBI primers and Arm-PCR of CDR3 regions. TCRdb fed the multiplex PCR reads into MiXCR, producing one record per CDR3 protein. The data show under 300,000 distinct CDR3 sequences, under 20% seen once. These records were also assigned to another study, of T cells in Graves' hyperthyroidism and ophthalmopathy.

Sequencing was performed on peripheral blood mononuclear cells (PBMCs), taken at new diagnosis, from a patient treated with antithyroid drugs. The receptors originated from a woman in her 30s with Graves disease.

This clonotype was seen just once. This sequence joins TRBV29-1 and TRBJ2-3; no reliable D call. This CDR3 region has 12 residues. V dropped 5 bases and J dropped 4 bases, with 10 bases sitting between them. Germline CDR1 SQVTM, CDR2 ANQGSEA. CDR3 protein: CSVLKAADTQYF. The CDR3 nucleotides are TGCAGCGTTTTAAAGGCGGCAGATACGCAGTATTTT.

V is TRBV19 and J is TRBJ2-7; D possibly uses TRBD1 or TRBD2 (7 bases each). V lost 4 bases and J 2 bases, leaving 15 bases between the germline ends. The CDR3 sequence is 15 residues long. Germline V CDR1 and CDR2: LNHDA, SQIVND (reference sequence). The CDR3 here is CASSRGGQYAYEQYF. CDR3 bases: TGTGCCAGTAGTAGGGGGGGACAGTACGCCTACGAGCAGTACTTC.

This clonotype came up a few times. In nucleotides, the CDR3 is TGTGCCAGTAGTGCCACAGGGGCCATCTCCTATAATTCACCCCTCCACTTT. It codes for CASSATGAISYNSPLHF. The rearrangement joins TRBV19 to TRBJ1-6, with 7 bases identical to TRBD1. The CDR3 length is 17 residues. V lost 5 bases to trimming and J lost 0 bases; unmatched junction nucleotides: 7. Germline loops: CDR1 LNHDA, CDR2 SQIVND (reference sequence).

As to this clonotype: A far bigger clonotype differs at one base, so this is likely a read error. CDR3 nucleotide sequence: TGTGCCAGCAGTTTATGGGGAGCGGGTGGCGAGACCCAGTGCTTC. As protein: CASSLWGAGGETQCF. The genes are TRBV28 and TRBJ2-5, with D perhaps matching TRBD2 (6 bases). The germline gives CDR1 MDHEN, CDR2 SYDVKM. This CDR3 has 15 residues.

This clonotype was seen repeatedly, ten times or more. CDR3 region: CASSWGVGNQPQHF. The CDR3 DNA is TGTGCCAGCAGTTGGGGGGTCGGCAATCAGCCCCAGCATTTT. V gene TRBV12-3 or TRBV12-4 combines with J gene TRBJ1-5; D is perhaps TRBD1 (5 bases). The germline V and J ends were trimmed by 4 bases and 2 bases, with 9 bases remaining between them. The CDR3 extends over 14 amino acids.

Comment on this clonotype: A much more abundant neighbour one base away suggests this may be a read error. The chain recombines TRBV6-1 with TRBJ1-4, with D perhaps TRBD1 (5 bases). The V gene's germline CDR1 is MNHNS and CDR2 SASEGT. Trimming left V 8 bases short and J 5 bases short, with 12 bases between. CDR3 length equals 13 residues. CDR3 nucleotide sequence: TGTGCCAGCGGTCCAGGGAGGAATGAAAAACTGTTTTTT. This translates into CASGPGRNEKLFF.

This clonotype was seen repeatedly, ten times or more. V usage is TRBV5-1 and J usage is TRBJ2-2, with 10 nucleotides matching TRBD2. V lost 1 base and J lost 2; bases outside the gene matches: 2. There are 16 residues in the CDR3. Germline loops: CDR1 SGHRS, CDR2 YFSETQ. For the CDR3, the DNA is TGCGCCAGCAGCTTGCCTAGCGGGGGCAACACCGGGGAGCTGTTTTTT. Its protein product is CASSLPSGGNTGELFF.